These 27 T cell receptor beta chains were sequenced from one sample in a study of neoadjuvant nivolumab and ipilimumab in lung cancer. TCRdb keeps only in-frame clones here, not all; method: immunoSEQ multiplex PCR. This sample has 17,000 or so clones, with roughly four fifths found just once. Sample: tumor tissue, taken after neoadjuvant nivolumab, alone or with ipilimumab, at or shortly before surgery. The receptors shown here come from an adult with non-small cell lung cancer.

This chain links TRBV15 with TRBJ2-5; possibly TRBD2 for D (5 bases). The germline V gene encodes CDR1 LNHNV and CDR2 YYDKDF (reference sequence). This CDR3 has 14 residues. The V end lost 1 base, the J end lost 2 bases, and 8 bases lay between the germline ends. The CDR3 sequence is CATSRGESQETQYF. DNA of the CDR3: TGTGCCACCAGCAGAGGGGAGAGTCAAGAGACCCAGTACTTC.

This clone has more than one count but fewer than ten. V and J are TRBV6-5 and TRBJ2-2; D tentatively fits TRBD1 or TRBD2 (5 bases each). Per the germline V gene, CDR1 is MNHEY and CDR2 is SVGAGI. CDR3 size: 15 residues. V lost 0 bases, J lost 5 bases, and 10 bases lay in between. Here the CDR3 DNA reads TGTGCCAGCAGTTACTCGGGGCCGGGGACCGGGGAGCTGTTTTTT. It yields the protein CASSYSGPGTGELFF.

The CDR3: CARSPRYNEQFF. The CDR3 DNA sequence: TGTGCCAGAAGCCCCCGGTACAATGAGCAGTTCTTC. The chain carries TRBV5-3 and TRBJ2-1, with D unclear. TRBV5-3 belongs to the ORF category, with a function that is uncertain. This CDR3 has 12 residues. V was trimmed by 4 bases and J by 4 bases, leaving 6 bases between them.

The gene calls are TRBV19 and TRBJ1-1; D is perhaps TRBD1 (5 bases). From germline, CDR1 is LNHDA and CDR2 SQIVND (reference sequence). V dropped 1 base and J dropped 3 bases, with 12 bases sitting between them. The CDR3 is 15 amino acids. In nucleotides, the CDR3 is TGTGCCAGTAGTATAGTCGGGGCCGGTCACACTGAAGCTTTCTTT. Amino acid sequence: CASSIVGAGHTEAFF.

This clone was detected once. The rearrangement links TRBV11-2 to TRBJ2-1; 7 nucleotides match TRBD2. Germline loops: CDR1 SGHAT, CDR2 FQNNGV. The CDR3 length is 13 residues. Unmatched junction bases numbered 2, after V lost 3 bases and J lost 6 bases. CDR3 nucleotide sequence: TGTGCCAGCAGCTTTACTAGCGTCAATGAGCAGTTCTTC. As protein: CASSFTSVNEQFF.

The chain uses TRBV5-1 and TRBJ2-1, with TRBD1 matching over 7 bases. The CDR3 is 15 residues long. CDR1 is SGHRS and CDR2 is YFSETQ in the germline V gene. The junction had 5 bases not matched to a gene; V was cut back by 0 bases and J by 5 bases. As DNA, the CDR3 is TGCGCCAGCAGCTTGGGAGGGGGCGCCCACAATGAGCAGTTCTTC. Translated, it gives CASSLGGGAHNEQFF.

The V call is TRBV18, the J call TRBJ2-7, with 9 bases aligning to TRBD1. Germline-derived CDR1 and CDR2 are KGHSH and LQKENI. The V and J ends lost 5 bases and 12 bases, in that order; junction bases with no gene match: 11. The CDR3 extends over 13 amino acids. CDR3 residues: CASSSNQGGQGYF. As DNA, the CDR3 is TGTGCCAGCTCATCTAATCAAGGGGGACAGGGGTACTTC.

The chain combines TRBV14 with TRBJ1-2; D is uncertain. The CDR3 is made up of 13 amino acids. V lost 0 bases, J lost 4 bases, and 6 bases lay in between. In germline, CDR1 is SGHDN, CDR2 FVKESK. Here the CDR3 reads CASSQETPYGYTF. The CDR3 nucleotides are TGTGCCAGCAGCCAAGAGACCCCCTATGGCTACACCTTC.

This chain joins TRBV5-4 and TRBJ1-1, with TRBD1 matching 7 bases. V shed 0 bases, J shed 5 bases, and the junction held 10 bases outside the gene matches. The CDR3 runs 16 residues. From germline, CDR1 is SGHNT and CDR2 YYREEE (reference sequence). The chain's CDR3 is CASSLGPRQGRTEAFF. The CDR3 bases are TGTGCCAGCAGCTTGGGGCCGAGACAGGGTCGAACTGAAGCTTTCTTT.

The chain couples TRBV5-4 to TRBJ2-3; D is possibly TRBD2 (7 bases). Trimming stripped 5 bases from V and 2 bases from J, with 15 bases between. The CDR3 spans 15 residues. Germline values: CDR1 SGHNT, CDR2 YYREEE (reference sequence). CDR3 nucleotide sequence: TGTGCCAGCAGTTCACGGGGGGCCAACACAGATACGCAGTATTTT. This encodes CASSSRGANTDTQYF.

This chain joins TRBV7-2 and TRBJ2-7, with unresolved D. CDR1 is SGHTA and CDR2 is FQGNSA in the germline V gene. The CDR3 is 16 amino acids. Trimming removed 1 base at V and 0 bases at J, with 13 bases between. The CDR3 loop is CASSLDLPVSSYEQYF. DNA of the CDR3: TGTGCCAGCAGCTTAGATCTGCCAGTAAGCTCCTACGAGCAGTACTTC.

The chain joins TRBV6-6 to TRBJ2-3; D is ambiguous. Trimming took 5 bases from V and 1 from J, leaving 10 bases between them. The CDR3 is 14 amino acids. Germline V CDR1 and CDR2: MNHNY, SVGAGI (reference sequence). The CDR3 sequence is CASSLPIGTDTQYF. The CDR3 DNA is TGTGCCAGCAGTCTTCCCATCGGCACAGATACGCAGTATTTT.

V is TRBV10-3 and J is TRBJ1-6; D may be TRBD1 (6 bases). CDR3 length: 13 amino acids. V lost 6 bases and J lost 7, with 10 bases in between. The germline V gene encodes CDR1 ENHRY and CDR2 SYGVKD. CDR3 DNA sequence: TGTGCCATCAGATCGACAGGCAATTCACCCCTCCACTTT. As protein: CAIRSTGNSPLHF.

This clone appeared a few times. This sequence joins TRBV5-8 and TRBJ1-5; D unresolved. This CDR3 comprises 14 residues. The V gene's germline CDR1 is SGHTS and CDR2 YDEGEE. V lost 0 bases, J lost 3 bases, and 7 bases lay in between. The DNA of the CDR3 is TGTGCCAGCAGCTTGGTAGCCAACAATCAGCCCCAGCATTTT. It encodes CASSLVANNQPQHF.

This chain uses TRBV19 with TRBJ2-3; 8 bases line up with TRBD2. Germline V gene data show CDR1 as LNHDA and CDR2 as SQIVND (reference sequence). The trim removed 3 bases at V and 4 bases at J, leaving 3 bases unmatched. This CDR3 has 14 amino acids. CDR3 protein: CASSIGTSSDTQYF. The DNA of the CDR3 is TGTGCCAGTAGTATCGGGACTAGTTCAGATACGCAGTATTTT. Looking up the rest from reference TRBV19 and TRBJ2-3 gives the full variable domain: DGGITQSPKYLFRKEGQNVTLSCEQNLNHDAMYWYRQDPGQGLRLIYYSQIVNDFQKGDIAEGYSVSREKKESFPLTVTSAQKNPTAFYLCASSIGTSSDTQYFGPGTRLTVL.

The V and J genes are TRBV5-1 and TRBJ2-7, with D tentatively TRBD2 (6 bases). Per germline, CDR1 SGHRS and CDR2 YFSETQ. The germline V and J ends were trimmed by 3 bases and 3 bases, with 7 bases remaining between them. The CDR3 loop spans 12 amino acids. In nucleotides, the CDR3 is TGCGCCAGCAGCTGGGGGGACTACGAGCAGTACTTC. As protein: CASSWGDYEQYF.

The chain couples TRBV7-2 to TRBJ2-5; possible D gene TRBD1, 5 bases. This CDR3 comprises 15 residues. Trimming shortened V by 1 base and J by 10 bases, and 19 bases separated the two germline ends. Germline V gene sequence: CDR1 SGHTA, CDR2 FQGNSA. The CDR3 bases are TGTGCCAGCAGCTTAGTAGTTAGGGGATATGGCGACCAGTACTTC. It translates to CASSLVVRGYGDQYF.

This sequence joins TRBV19 and TRBJ1-1, with D hard to call. Germline V CDR1 and CDR2: LNHDA, SQIVND (reference sequence). Trimming shortened V by 5 bases and J by 3 bases, and 16 bases separated the two germline ends. This CDR3 has 15 residues. The DNA for the CDR3 is TGTGCCAGTAGTCTAAGGTCCCGGCAGGACACTGAAGCTTTCTTT. Translated: CASSLRSRQDTEAFF.

This rearrangement joins TRBV4-2 to TRBJ2-7; D is perhaps TRBD2 (6 bases). Germline CDR1 reads LGHNA; CDR2 reads YNFKEQ. With 4 bases removed from V and 2 bases from J, the gap between germline ends came to 12 bases. The CDR3 runs 14 residues. This chain's CDR3 is CASSPTGLAYEQYF. In DNA, the CDR3 is TGTGCCAGCAGCCCTACGGGACTGGCCTACGAGCAGTACTTC.

This clone was picked up one time. This sequence joins TRBV6-1 and TRBJ2-3; maybe TRBD2 (6 bases). The CDR3 has 16 amino acids. Germline-derived CDR1 and CDR2 are MNHNS and SASEGT. Trimming removed 1 base from V and 5 bases from J, with 16 bases in between. The CDR3 DNA reads as TGTGCCAGCAGTGAAGTTATCGGGGGTGCCCTAGATACGCAGTATTTT. Translated: CASSEVIGGALDTQYF.

CDR3 in amino acids: CSGGGANTEAFF. CDR3 DNA: TGCAGCGGGGGTGGAGCGAACACTGAAGCTTTCTTT. V usage is TRBV29-1 and J usage is TRBJ1-1, with D hard to call. CDR3 length equals 12 residues. Trimming stripped 7 bases from V and 1 base from J, with 10 bases between. In germline, CDR1 is SQVTM, CDR2 ANQGSEA. The full variable domain, completed using reference TRBV29-1 and TRBJ1-1, is SAVISQKPSRDICQRGTSLTIQCQVDSQVTMMFWYRQQPGQSLTLIATANQGSEATYESGFVIDKFPISRPNLTFSTLTVSNMSPEDSSIYLCSGGGANTEAFFGQGTRLTVV.

V gene TRBV29-1 combines with J gene TRBJ2-7; maybe TRBD1 (6 bases). The CDR3 length is 14 residues. Trimming shortened V by 0 bases and J by 5 bases, and 14 bases separated the two germline ends. Germline CDR1 SQVTM, CDR2 ANQGSEA. The CDR3 DNA follows: TGCAGCGTTGAAGATCGGCACAGGGTGCACGAGCAGTACTTC. Its translation: CSVEDRHRVHEQYF.

This clone was seen only a few times. V usage is TRBV5-4 and J usage is TRBJ2-3; 7 nucleotides line up with TRBD2. In germline, CDR1 is SGHNT, CDR2 YYREEE (reference sequence). The CDR3 length is 15 residues. V shed 0 bases, J shed 4 bases, and the junction held 5 bases outside the gene matches. This CDR3 is CASSLGAGGSDTQYF. As DNA, the CDR3 is TGTGCCAGCAGCTTGGGGGCCGGGGGGTCAGATACGCAGTATTTT.

The sample holds a few counts of this clone. The chain joins TRBV5-5 to TRBJ2-7; a weak D match, TRBD1 (5 bases). The CDR3 loop spans 12 amino acids. Trimming took 4 bases from V and 7 from J, leaving 12 bases between them. Germline V gives CDR1 SGHKS, CDR2 YYEKEE (reference sequence). The CDR3 region has the DNA TGTGCCAGCAGCCTAGGGGTCGGGGAGCAGTACTTC. It yields the protein CASSLGVGEQYF.

This clone appeared a single time. The chain couples TRBV30 to TRBJ1-6; the match to TRBD1 covers 9 bases. J gave up 1 base and V 7 bases, and 8 bases lay outside the gene matches. The CDR3 covers 16 residues. Germline V lookup: CDR1 GTSNPN, CDR2 SVGIG (reference sequence). CDR3 loop: CASTGTGQSYNSPLHF. The CDR3 coding sequence is TGTGCCTCCACCGGGACAGGGCAATCCTATAATTCACCCCTCCACTTT.

The genes are TRBV5-1 and TRBJ2-3, with TRBD2 identical over 9 bases. The CDR3 has 16 amino acids. Germline trimming cut 0 bases from V and 4 bases from J; bases unmatched to any gene: 6. Germline CDR1 is SGHRS and CDR2 is YFSETQ. The CDR3 DNA follows: TGCGCCAGCAGCTTGGCCGCGGGCGGGGGGGCAGATACGCAGTATTTT. Translation gives CASSLAAGGGADTQYF.

The J gene is TRBJ2-7, the V gene TRBV9; D is uncertain. Germline CDR1 is SGDLS and CDR2 is YYNGEE. The CDR3 has 12 residues. Trimming stripped 3 bases from V and 3 bases from J, with 7 bases between. CDR3 nucleotide sequence: TGTGCCAGCAGCGGGGGTGGCTACGAGCAGTACTTC. Translation gives CASSGGGYEQYF.